The T cell receptor beta chain under discussion was sequenced for a study of T-cell reconstitution after alpha-beta-depleted transplantation in children. The table lists this clonotype with many counts. The TCRbeta library incorporated unique molecular identifiers. Using its own MiXCR run on the PCR reads, TCRdb lists one record per CDR3 protein. Of roughly 48,000 distinct CDR3 sequences listed, 5.8% are singletons. The CDR3 contains 17 residues. Per germline, CDR1 MDHEN and CDR2 SYDVKM. The germline V and J ends were trimmed by 4 bases and 0 bases, with 17 bases remaining between them. The rearrangement uses TRBV28 and TRBJ2-3; D may be TRBD2 (5 bases). Sequenced here: PBMCs, mostly from graft donor cells, sampled 60 days after TCRalphabeta/CD19-depleted stem cell transplant. The receptor's source is a female patient aged 2-10 years who had a stem cell transplant for aplastic anemia, so the T cells may come from the graft donor. The CDR3 loop reads CASSSSYLLASTDTQYF. For the CDR3, the DNA is TGTGCCAGCAGTTCGTCGTACCTTCTAGCAAGCACAGATACGCAGTATTTT. Full variable domain (rest looked up from reference TRBV28 and TRBJ2-3): DVKVTQSSRYLVKRTGEKVFLECVQDMDHENMFWYRQDPGLGLRLIYFSYDVKMKEKGDIPEGYSVSREKKERFSLILESASTNQTSMYLCASSSSYLLASTDTQYFGPGTRLTVL.